The 12 T cell receptor beta chains below were found in one sample sequenced in a study of shared clonotypes between healthy human individuals. Generated by immunoSEQ multiplex PCR, the TCRdb table keeps only in-frame clones and is missing some. Of approximately 710,000 clones in the sample, about nine tenths were seen once. Sequencing input: memory CD8+ T cells from PBMCs. Subset here: CD45RO+ cells pooled with CCR7-negative TemRA cells. All receptors come from a man between 18 and 35 years old in good health. Some clones in this sample may be carry-over from other donors' samples.

The gene calls are TRBV7-8 and TRBJ2-6, with D hard to call. Germline V lookup: CDR1 SGHVS, CDR2 FQNEAQ. The CDR3 contains 15 residues. V was cut by 2 bases and J by 4 bases, with 9 bases left in between. CDR3 in amino acids: CASSLMGTGANVLTF. The DNA of the CDR3 is TGTGCCAGCAGCTTAATGGGAACCGGGGCCAACGTCCTGACTTTC.

The rearrangement uses TRBV11-2 and TRBJ2-7; unclear D gene. Germline loops: CDR1 SGHAT, CDR2 FQNNGV. The germline V and J ends were trimmed by 3 bases and 1 base, with 13 bases remaining between them. The CDR3 is 15 amino acids. This chain's CDR3 is CASSLGSLGSYEQYF. The CDR3 DNA follows: TGTGCCAGCAGCTTGGGAAGTCTGGGGTCCTACGAGCAGTACTTC.

The V and J genes are TRBV9 and TRBJ2-7; D may be TRBD1 or TRBD2 (5 bases each). The CDR3 sequence is 14 residues long. Germline V gives CDR1 SGDLS, CDR2 YYNGEE. V shed 0 bases and J shed 6 bases, with 13 bases lying between them. CDR3 nucleotides: TGTGCCAGCAGCGTAGGGTCCGGGGCCGGCGAGCAGTACTTC. Amino acid sequence: CASSVGSGAGEQYF.

The chain recombines TRBV5-4 with TRBJ1-2, with 10 bases aligning to TRBD1. Germline V gene data show CDR1 as SGHNT and CDR2 as YYREEE (reference sequence). J lost 8 bases, V lost 0 bases, and 10 bases had no gene match. This CDR3 comprises 16 residues. CDR3 protein: CASSLASGQGLRGYTF. The CDR3 DNA follows: TGTGCCAGCAGCTTGGCCTCGGGACAGGGGCTGAGGGGCTACACCTTC.

The CDR3 DNA reads as TGTGCCAGCAGTCTTACAGGGGGTCCCCCTTCCGAGCAGTACTTC. This translates into CASSLTGGPPSEQYF. This chain uses TRBV27 with TRBJ2-7; TRBD1 matches at 8 bases. CDR3 length: 15 amino acids. From germline, CDR1 is MNHEY and CDR2 SMNVEV (reference sequence). The V gene end was trimmed by 5 bases and the J gene end by 6 bases; junction bases not matched to a gene: 12.

The chain is built from TRBV7-9 and TRBJ2-7; 8 bases align to TRBD2. V lost 11 bases to trimming and J lost 7 bases; unmatched junction nucleotides: 10. The CDR3 consists of 12 residues. Germline CDR1 is SEHNR and CDR2 is FQNEAQ (reference sequence). CDR3: CASGRGAWEQYF. CDR3 bases: TGTGCCTCTGGGCGGGGGGCCTGGGAGCAGTACTTC.

Only one count was recorded for this clone. The chain links TRBV19 to TRBJ2-7, with 9 bases identical to TRBD2. The CDR3 spans 14 residues. Trimming removed 5 bases from V and 3 bases from J; junction bases left unmatched: 5. The V gene's germline CDR1 is LNHDA and CDR2 SQIVND (reference sequence). CDR3 DNA: TGTGCCAGTAGTGTGGGACTAGCTTACTACGAGCAGTACTTC. Its protein is CASSVGLAYYEQYF.

This chain's CDR3 is CASSFRDRRFSGAQETQYF. The CDR3 DNA is TGTGCCAGCAGTTTCCGGGACAGGAGGTTTAGCGGGGCACAAGAGACCCAGTACTTC. This rearrangement joins TRBV21-1 to TRBJ2-5. TRBV21-1 is a listed pseudogene. The CDR3 runs 19 residues.

This clone was seen a single time. The chain uses TRBV6-1 and TRBJ1-1; no clear D gene. The CDR3 is 13 residues long. The V and J ends lost 4 bases and 2 bases respectively, with 8 bases between them. The germline V gene has CDR1 MNHNS and CDR2 SASEGT. The DNA for the CDR3 is TGTGCCAGCAGTGGACTGATAAACACTGAAGCTTTCTTT. Encoded protein: CASSGLINTEAFF.

CDR3 coding DNA: TGTGCCAGCAGCTCGGCCCACAGGGGGCAAGAGACCCAGTACTTC. Translating it yields CASSSAHRGQETQYF. This sequence joins TRBV13 and TRBJ2-5, with 8 bases aligning to TRBD1. The length of the CDR3 is 15 residues. The J segment lost 2 bases and the V segment lost 4 bases, leaving 6 bases of the junction unmatched. Germline CDR1 and CDR2: PRHDT and FYEKMQ (reference sequence).

CDR3 in amino acids: CASSWGQGYEQYF. The CDR3 DNA is TGTGCCAGCAGCTGGGGACAGGGCTACGAGCAGTACTTC. The chain employs TRBV5-5 and TRBJ2-7, with 9 bases aligning to TRBD1. There are 13 residues in the CDR3. The germline V gene encodes CDR1 SGHKS and CDR2 YYEKEE (reference sequence). The junction had 1 base not matched to a gene; V was cut back by 3 bases and J by 3 bases.

The chain uses TRBV27 and TRBJ2-1; D is uncertain. Between the trimmed V and J ends, which lost 6 bases and 0 bases, there was a span of 12 bases. The CDR3 loop spans 15 amino acids. Germline CDR1 reads MNHEY; CDR2 reads SMNVEV (reference sequence). CDR3 coding DNA: TGTGCCAGCAGCCTCTCCTTACCCTCCTACAATGAGCAGTTCTTC. Amino acid sequence: CASSLSLPSYNEQFF.